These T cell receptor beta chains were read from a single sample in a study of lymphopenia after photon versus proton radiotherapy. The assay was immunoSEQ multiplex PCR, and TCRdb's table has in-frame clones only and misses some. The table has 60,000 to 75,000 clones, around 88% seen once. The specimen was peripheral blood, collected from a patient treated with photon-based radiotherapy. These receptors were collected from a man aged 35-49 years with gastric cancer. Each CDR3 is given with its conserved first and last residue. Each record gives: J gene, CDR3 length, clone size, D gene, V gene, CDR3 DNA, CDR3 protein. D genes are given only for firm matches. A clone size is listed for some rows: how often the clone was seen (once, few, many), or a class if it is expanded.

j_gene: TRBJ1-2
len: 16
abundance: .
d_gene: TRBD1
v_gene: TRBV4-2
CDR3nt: TGTGCCAGCAGCCAAGGGGGGCAGGGGGGAGACTATGGCTACACCTTC
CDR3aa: CASSQGGQGGDYGYTF

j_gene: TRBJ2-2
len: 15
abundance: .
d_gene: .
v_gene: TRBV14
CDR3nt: TGTGCCAGCAGCCAAGGGGAGGAGACAGTCGGGGAGCTGTTTTTT
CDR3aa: CASSQGEETVGELFF

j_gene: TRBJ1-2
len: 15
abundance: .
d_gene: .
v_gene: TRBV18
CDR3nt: TGTGCCAGCTCACCAGACGGGCCTTTCAGGGCTGGCTACACCTTC
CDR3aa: CASSPDGPFRAGYTF

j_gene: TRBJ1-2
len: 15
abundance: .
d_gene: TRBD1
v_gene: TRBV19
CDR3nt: TGTGCCAGTACCTCGACAGGGGGCGGTACCTATGGCTACACCTTC
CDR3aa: CASTSTGGGTYGYTF

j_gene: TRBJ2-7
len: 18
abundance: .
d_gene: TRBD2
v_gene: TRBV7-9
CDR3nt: TGTGCCAGCAGCTTAGCCCTATCTACTAGCGGGAGAACCTACGAGCAGTACTTC
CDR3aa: CASSLALSTSGRTYEQYF

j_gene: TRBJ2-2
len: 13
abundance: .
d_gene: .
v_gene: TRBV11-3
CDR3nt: TGTGCCAGCAGCGACACCCGGGCCGGGGAGCTGTTTTTT
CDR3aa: CASSDTRAGELFF

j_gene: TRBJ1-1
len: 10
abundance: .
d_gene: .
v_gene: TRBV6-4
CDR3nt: TGTGCCAGCAGCTACAATGAAGCTTTCTTT
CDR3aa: CASSYNEAFF

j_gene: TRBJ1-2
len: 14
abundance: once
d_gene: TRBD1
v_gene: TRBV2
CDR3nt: TGTGCCAGCACGCCGGACAGGACGATCTATGGCTACACCTTC
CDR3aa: CASTPDRTIYGYTF

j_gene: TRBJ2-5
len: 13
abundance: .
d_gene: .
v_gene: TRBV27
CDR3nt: TGTGCCAGCAGTTTGGCAGGGGAAGGGACCCAGTACTTC
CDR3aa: CASSLAGEGTQYF

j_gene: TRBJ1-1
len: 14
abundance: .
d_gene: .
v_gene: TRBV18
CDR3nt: TGTGCCAGCTCACCAGCCGCGCTGAACACTGAAGCTTTCTTT
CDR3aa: CASSPAALNTEAFF

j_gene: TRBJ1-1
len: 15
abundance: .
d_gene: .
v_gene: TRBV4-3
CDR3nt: TGCGCCAGCAGCCAAGATCTCCGACTGAACACTGAAGCTTTCTTT
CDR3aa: CASSQDLRLNTEAFF

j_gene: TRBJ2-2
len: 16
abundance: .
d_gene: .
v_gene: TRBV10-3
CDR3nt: TGTGCCATCAGTGAGTCTGGGGGATCGAACACCGGGGAGCTGTTTTTT
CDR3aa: CAISESGGSNTGELFF

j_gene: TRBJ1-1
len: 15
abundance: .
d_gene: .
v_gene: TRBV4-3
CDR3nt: TGCGCCAGCAGCCAAGAATTGATCCTGAACACTGAAGCTTTCTTT
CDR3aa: CASSQELILNTEAFF

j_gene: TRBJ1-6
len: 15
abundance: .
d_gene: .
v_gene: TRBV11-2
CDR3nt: TGTGCCAGCAGCTCCCACCGGGGGGTGGGTTCACCCCTCCACTTT
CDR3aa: CASSSHRGVGSPLHF

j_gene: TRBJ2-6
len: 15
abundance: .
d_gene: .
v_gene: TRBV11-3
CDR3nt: TGTGCCAGCAGCTTAGGTAGCTCTGGGGCCAACGTCCTGACTTTC
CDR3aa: CASSLGSSGANVLTF

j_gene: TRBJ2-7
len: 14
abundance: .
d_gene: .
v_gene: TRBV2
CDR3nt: TGTGCCAGCAGCCTTCAGGGGACTGGCTACGAGCAGTACTTC
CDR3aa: CASSLQGTGYEQYF

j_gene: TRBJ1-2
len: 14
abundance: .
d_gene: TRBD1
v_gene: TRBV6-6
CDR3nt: TGTGCCAGCAGTTACCAGGGACAGGCGGATGGCTACACCTTC
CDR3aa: CASSYQGQADGYTF

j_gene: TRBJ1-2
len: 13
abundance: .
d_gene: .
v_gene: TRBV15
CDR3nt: TGTGCCACCAGCAGAGACCGGGGTTGGGGCTACACCTTC
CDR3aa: CATSRDRGWGYTF

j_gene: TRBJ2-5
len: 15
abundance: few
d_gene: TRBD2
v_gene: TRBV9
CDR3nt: TGTGCCAGCAGCCCCGGGACTATGAATGGAGAGACCCAGTACTTC
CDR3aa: CASSPGTMNGETQYF

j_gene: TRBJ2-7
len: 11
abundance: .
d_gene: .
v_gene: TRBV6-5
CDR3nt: TGTGCCAGCACCGGGAGAGGGGAGCAGTACTTC
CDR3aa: CASTGRGEQYF

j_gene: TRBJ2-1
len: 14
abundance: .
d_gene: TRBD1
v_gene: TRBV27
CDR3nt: TGTGCCAGCAGTACCGGGACAGTTTACAATGAGCAGTTCTTC
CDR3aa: CASSTGTVYNEQFF

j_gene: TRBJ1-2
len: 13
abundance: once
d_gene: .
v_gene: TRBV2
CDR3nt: TGTGCCAGCAGACTGACAAGCGAGGGAGGCTACACCTTC
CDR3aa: CASRLTSEGGYTF

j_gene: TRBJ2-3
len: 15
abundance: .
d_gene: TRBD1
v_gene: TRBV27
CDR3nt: TGTGCCAGCAGTTTATCGGGGGACAGATCAGATACGCAGTATTTT
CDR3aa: CASSLSGDRSDTQYF

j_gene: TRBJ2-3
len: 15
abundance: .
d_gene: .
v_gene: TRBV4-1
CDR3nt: TGCGCCAGCAGCCAAGCGGGACCAGGCACAGATACGCAGTATTTT
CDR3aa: CASSQAGPGTDTQYF

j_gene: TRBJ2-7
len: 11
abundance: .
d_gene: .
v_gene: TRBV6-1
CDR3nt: TGTGCCAGCCGCAGACGCAACGAGCAGTACTTC
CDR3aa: CASRRRNEQYF

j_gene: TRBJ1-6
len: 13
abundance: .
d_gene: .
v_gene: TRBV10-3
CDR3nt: TGTGCCATCAGCGCGGGAGATAATTCACCCCTCCACTTT
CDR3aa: CAISAGDNSPLHF

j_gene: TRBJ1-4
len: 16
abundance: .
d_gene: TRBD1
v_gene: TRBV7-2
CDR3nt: TGTGCCAGCAGCGGCGGCGGGACAGCAACTAATGAAAAACTGTTTTTT
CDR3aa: CASSGGGTATNEKLFF

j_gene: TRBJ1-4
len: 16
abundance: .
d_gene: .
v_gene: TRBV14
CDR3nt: TGTGCCAGCAGCCAAAACCAGCCTGGGATAGGTGAAAAACTGTTTTTT
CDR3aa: CASSQNQPGIGEKLFF

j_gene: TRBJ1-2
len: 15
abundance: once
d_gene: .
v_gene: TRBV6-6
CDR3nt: TGTGCCAGCACCTTACGGGGTGGGGGAGCCTATGGCTACACCTTC
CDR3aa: CASTLRGGGAYGYTF

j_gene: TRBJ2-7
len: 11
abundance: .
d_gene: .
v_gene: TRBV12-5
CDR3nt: TGTGCTAGTGGTGGCCTCTACGAGCAGTACTTC
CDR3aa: CASGGLYEQYF

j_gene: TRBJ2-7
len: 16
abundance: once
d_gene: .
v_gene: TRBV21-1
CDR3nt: TGTGCCAGCAGCAAAACTCCTAGCGGGGGTCACTACGAGCAGTACTTC
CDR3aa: CASSKTPSGGHYEQYF

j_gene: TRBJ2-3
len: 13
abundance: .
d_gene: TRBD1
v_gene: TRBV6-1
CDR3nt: TGTGCCAACAAGGACAGGGCGGCAGATACGCAGTATTTT
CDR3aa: CANKDRAADTQYF

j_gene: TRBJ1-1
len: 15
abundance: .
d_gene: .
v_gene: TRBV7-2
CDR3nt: TGTGCCAGCAGCTTGGCAGGGGCCGTGAACACTGAAGCTTTCTTT
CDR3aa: CASSLAGAVNTEAFF

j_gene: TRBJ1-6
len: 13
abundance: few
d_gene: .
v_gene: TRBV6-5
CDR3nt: TGTGCCAGCAGTTACCTCGGCGGTTCACCCCTCCACTTT
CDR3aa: CASSYLGGSPLHF

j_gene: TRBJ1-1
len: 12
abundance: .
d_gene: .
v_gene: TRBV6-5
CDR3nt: TGTGCCAGCAGTTACCTGGGGGCTGAAGCTTTCTTT
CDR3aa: CASSYLGAEAFF

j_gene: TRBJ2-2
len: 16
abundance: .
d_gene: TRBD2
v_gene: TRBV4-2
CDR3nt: TGTGCCAGCAGCCAAGACGGGGGGACCAACACCGGGGAGCTGTTTTTT
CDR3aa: CASSQDGGTNTGELFF

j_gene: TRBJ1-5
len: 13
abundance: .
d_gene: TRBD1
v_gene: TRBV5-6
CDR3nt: TGTGCCAGCAGCTCAGGGGGTAGTCAGCCCCAGCATTTT
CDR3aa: CASSSGGSQPQHF

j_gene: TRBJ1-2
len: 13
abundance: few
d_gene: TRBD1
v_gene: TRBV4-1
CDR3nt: TGCGCCAGCAGTGAGGGACAGAACTATGGCTACACCTTC
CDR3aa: CASSEGQNYGYTF

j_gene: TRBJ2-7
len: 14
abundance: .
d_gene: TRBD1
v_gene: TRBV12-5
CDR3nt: TGTGCTAGTGGTTTGGCAGCGACAGGGATGGAGCAGTACTTC
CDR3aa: CASGLAATGMEQYF

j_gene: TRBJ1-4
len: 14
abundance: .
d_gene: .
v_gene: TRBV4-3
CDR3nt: TGCGCCAGCAGCCAGGGACACGCTAATGAAAAACTGTTTTTT
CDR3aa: CASSQGHANEKLFF

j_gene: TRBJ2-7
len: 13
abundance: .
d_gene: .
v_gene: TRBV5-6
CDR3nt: TGTGCCAGCAGCTTCACAGGGAGAAACGAGCAGTACTTC
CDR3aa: CASSFTGRNEQYF

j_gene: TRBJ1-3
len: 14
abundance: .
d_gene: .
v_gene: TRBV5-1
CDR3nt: TGCGCCAGCAGCTTTGACAGCTCTGGAAACACCATATATTTT
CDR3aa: CASSFDSSGNTIYF

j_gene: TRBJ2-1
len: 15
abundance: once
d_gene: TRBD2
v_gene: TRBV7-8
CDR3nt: TGTGCCAGCAGAGGCCGGACTAGCGGAAACAATGAGCAGTTCTTC
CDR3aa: CASRGRTSGNNEQFF

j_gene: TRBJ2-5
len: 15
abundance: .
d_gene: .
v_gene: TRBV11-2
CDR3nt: TGTGCCAGCAGCTTAGAATACCAGTCACTAGAGACCCAGTACTTC
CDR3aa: CASSLEYQSLETQYF

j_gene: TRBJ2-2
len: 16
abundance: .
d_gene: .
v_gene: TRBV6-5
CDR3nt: TGTGCCAGCAGTTACACAGGGACACAGAACACCGGGGAGCTGTTTTTT
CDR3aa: CASSYTGTQNTGELFF

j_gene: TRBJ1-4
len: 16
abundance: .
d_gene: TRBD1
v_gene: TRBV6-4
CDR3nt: TGTGCCAGCAGTGACAGGCAGGGGGCCCCTAATGAAAAACTGTTTTTT
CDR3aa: CASSDRQGAPNEKLFF

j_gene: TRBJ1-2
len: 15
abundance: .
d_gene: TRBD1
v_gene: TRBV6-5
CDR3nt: TGTGCCAGCAGACTACAGACAGGGGGCGCAGATGGCTACACCTTC
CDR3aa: CASRLQTGGADGYTF